Listed here are 12 T cell receptor beta chains from one sample, sequenced in a study of CD8 T cells in ankylosing spondylitis. Points from the study as a whole: There was a TCR beta motif, made of fewer than 10 highly homologous variants, that appeared characteristic of ankylosing spondylitis blood.

Antigens of these TCRs are unknown. TCRdb redid the calling of the 5' RACE reads with MiXCR, one entry per CDR3 protein. The sample lists 300,000 to 400,000 distinct CDR3 sequences, about 20% seen once, with about a sixth in the top ten. Input material: blood, either unsorted or a sorted T cell fraction (not recorded which). The origin of the receptors is a male donor with ankylosing spondylitis.

The rearrangement links TRBV20-1 to TRBJ2-3; D is possibly TRBD1 (7 bases). Germline CDR1 DFQATT, CDR2 SNEGSKA (reference sequence). The V gene lost 1 base and the J gene lost 4 bases, with 12 bases spanning the gap. This CDR3 has 14 residues. The CDR3: CSARGQGLADTQYF. CDR3 DNA: TGCAGTGCTAGAGGACAGGGACTGGCAGATACGCAGTATTTT.

V gene TRBV25-1 combines with J gene TRBJ2-1; 13 bases align to TRBD2. Germline CDR1 MGHDK, CDR2 SYGVNS. This CDR3 spans 16 amino acids. The J segment lost 6 bases and the V segment lost 3 bases, leaving 5 bases of the junction unmatched. The CDR3 is CASSDPGLAGTNEQFF. The DNA of the CDR3 is TGTGCCAGCAGTGACCCGGGACTAGCGGGGACCAATGAGCAGTTCTTC.

This clonotype has just a few counts. J is TRBJ2-1 and V is TRBV20-1; TRBD2 might be the D (6 bases). With 2 bases removed from V and 4 bases from J, the gap between germline ends came to 21 bases. The CDR3 extends over 17 amino acids. The germline V gene has CDR1 DFQATT and CDR2 SNEGSKA (reference sequence). The CDR3 spells CSARSLGGTSRYNEQFF. The CDR3 bases are TGCAGTGCTAGATCCTTGGGGGGTACAAGCCGATACAATGAGCAGTTCTTC.

The CDR3 region is CASSQTLRSNSPLHF. The CDR3 DNA sequence: TGTGCCAGCAGCCAAACCTTGAGGTCGAATTCACCCCTCCACTTT. The rearrangement uses TRBV3-1 and TRBJ1-6, with no clear D. Trimming stripped 2 bases from V and 7 bases from J, with 12 bases between. Germline V lookup: CDR1 LGHDT, CDR2 YNNKEL (reference sequence). This CDR3 has 15 amino acids.

This clonotype turned up a few times. CDR3 amino acids: CASSVLPSGSYNEQFF. CDR3 nucleotide sequence: TGTGCCAGCAGTGTTTTGCCTAGCGGGAGCTACAATGAGCAGTTCTTC. The chain uses TRBV6-4 and TRBJ2-1; 10 bases align to TRBD2. The CDR3 is made up of 16 amino acids. V gave up 4 bases and J gave up 3 bases; unmatched junction bases: 6. CDR1 MRHNA and CDR2 SNTAGT come from the germline V gene.

The chain is built from TRBV5-1 and TRBJ2-1; D call uncertain. This CDR3 contains 14 residues. Trimming stripped 2 bases from V and 6 bases from J, with 12 bases between. CDR1 is SGHRS, CDR2 YFSETQ, per germline. CDR3 amino acids: CASSFFGSSNEQFF. The CDR3 region has the DNA TGCGCCAGCAGCTTTTTTGGATCTAGCAATGAGCAGTTCTTC.

This clonotype appeared a few times. The genes are TRBV20-1 and TRBJ1-1; D is unresolved. The V end was cut by 3 bases, the J end by 0 bases, with 8 bases between. Germline-derived CDR1 and CDR2 are DFQATT and SNEGSKA (reference sequence). This CDR3 is built from 13 residues. The CDR3 sequence: CSASTSLNTEAFF. In DNA, the CDR3 is TGCAGTGCTAGTACAAGCCTGAACACTGAAGCTTTCTTT.

This clonotype has ten or more counts. CDR3 coding DNA: TGTGCCAGCAGTTTAAATTCAGCAATGATCACTGAAGCTTTCTTT. Its translation is CASSLNSAMITEAFF. The rearrangement links TRBV28 to TRBJ1-1; D gene unclear. This CDR3 has 15 amino acids. V was pared by 2 bases and J by 4 bases, with 14 bases between. CDR1 MDHEN and CDR2 SYDVKM come from the germline V gene.

The chain employs TRBV6-5 and TRBJ2-4; 7 nucleotides line up with TRBD2. Per germline, CDR1 MNHEY and CDR2 SVGAGI. V shed 0 bases and J 6 bases; nucleotides not matched to a gene: 5. The CDR3 consists of 15 residues. The CDR3 DNA sequence: TGTGCCAGCAGTTACTCGGGGGGGGAGAGAAACATTCAGTACTTC. Translated, it gives CASSYSGGERNIQYF.

The chain employs TRBV5-6 and TRBJ1-4; D is perhaps TRBD1 (5 bases). CDR3 length equals 15 residues. Germline CDR1 SGHDT, CDR2 YYEEEE. V lost 1 base and J lost 3, with 10 bases in between. The CDR3 reads CASSLIGDANEKLFF. In nucleotides, the CDR3 is TGTGCCAGCAGCTTGATCGGGGACGCTAATGAAAAACTGTTTTTT.

This clonotype was observed a few times. The J gene is TRBJ2-3, the V gene TRBV12-5, with TRBD1 matching over 8 bases. Trimming cost V 4 bases and J 0 bases; bases outside gene matches: 6. Per germline, CDR1 LGHNT and CDR2 FRNRAP. This CDR3 spans 16 amino acids. DNA of the CDR3: TGTGCTAGTGGTTCCACGGACAGGGCTAGCACAGATACGCAGTATTTT. This gives the protein CASGSTDRASTDTQYF.

Many counts were recorded for this clonotype. This chain joins TRBV12-3 or TRBV12-4 and TRBJ2-7; no firm D call. Trimming left V 7 bases short and J 5 bases short, with 9 bases between. This CDR3 has 11 residues. The CDR3 loop is CASTILDEQYF. CDR3 sequence (DNA): TGTGCCAGCACAATATTGGACGAGCAGTACTTC.